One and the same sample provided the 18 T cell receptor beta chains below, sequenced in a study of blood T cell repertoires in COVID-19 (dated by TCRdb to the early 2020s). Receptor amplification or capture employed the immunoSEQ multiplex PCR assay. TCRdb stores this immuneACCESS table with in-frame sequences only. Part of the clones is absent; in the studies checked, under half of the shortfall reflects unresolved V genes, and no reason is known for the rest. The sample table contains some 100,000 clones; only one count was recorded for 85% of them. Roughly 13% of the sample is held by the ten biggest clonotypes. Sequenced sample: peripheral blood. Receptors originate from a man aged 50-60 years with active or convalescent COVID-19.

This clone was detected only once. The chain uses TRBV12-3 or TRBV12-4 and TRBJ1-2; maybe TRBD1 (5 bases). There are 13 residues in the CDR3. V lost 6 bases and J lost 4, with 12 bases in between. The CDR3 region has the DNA TGTGCCAGCAGCCTCATGGGGGGCTATGGCTACACCTTC. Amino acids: CASSLMGGYGYTF.

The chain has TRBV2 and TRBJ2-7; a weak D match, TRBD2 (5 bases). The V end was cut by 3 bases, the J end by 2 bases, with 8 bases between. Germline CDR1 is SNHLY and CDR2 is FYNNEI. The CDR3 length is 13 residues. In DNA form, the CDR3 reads TGTGCCAGCAGTGAGGACTTAACCTACGAGCAGTACTTC. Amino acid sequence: CASSEDLTYEQYF.

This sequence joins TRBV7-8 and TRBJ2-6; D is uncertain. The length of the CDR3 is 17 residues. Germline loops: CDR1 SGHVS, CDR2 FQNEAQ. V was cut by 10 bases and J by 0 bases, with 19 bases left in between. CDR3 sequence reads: CATMRRRTTSGANVLTF. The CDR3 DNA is TGTGCCACCATGCGACGGAGAACAACCTCTGGGGCCAACGTCCTGACTTTC.

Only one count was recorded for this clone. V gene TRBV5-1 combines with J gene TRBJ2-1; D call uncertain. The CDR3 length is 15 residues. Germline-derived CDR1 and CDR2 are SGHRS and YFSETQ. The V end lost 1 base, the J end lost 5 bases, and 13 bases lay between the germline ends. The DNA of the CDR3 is TGCGCCAGCAGCTTGTACCGGCTAGTCGACAATGAGCAGTTCTTC. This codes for CASSLYRLVDNEQFF.

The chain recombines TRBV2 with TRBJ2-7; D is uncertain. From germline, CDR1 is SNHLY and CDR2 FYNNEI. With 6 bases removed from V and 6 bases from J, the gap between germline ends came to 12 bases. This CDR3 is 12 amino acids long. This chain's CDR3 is CASRAGDFEQYF. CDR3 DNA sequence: TGTGCCAGCAGGGCAGGTGATTTCGAGCAGTACTTC.

The CDR3 DNA reads TGTGCCAGCAGTGATCAGCCCCAACTAGCGCTTTCCACAGATACGCAGTATTTT. It translates to CASSDQPQLALSTDTQYF. The genes are TRBV6-1 and TRBJ2-3, with 7 bases lining up with TRBD2. V was pared by 3 bases and J by 2 bases, with 14 bases of the junction left unmatched. CDR3 length equals 18 residues. Germline CDR1 reads MNHNS; CDR2 reads SASEGT.

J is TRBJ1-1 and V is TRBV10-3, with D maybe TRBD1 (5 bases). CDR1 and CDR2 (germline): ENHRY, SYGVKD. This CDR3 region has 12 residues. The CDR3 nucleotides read TGTTCTACTGGGGGGGGTGGCACTGAAGCTTTCTTT. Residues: CSTGGGGTEAFF.

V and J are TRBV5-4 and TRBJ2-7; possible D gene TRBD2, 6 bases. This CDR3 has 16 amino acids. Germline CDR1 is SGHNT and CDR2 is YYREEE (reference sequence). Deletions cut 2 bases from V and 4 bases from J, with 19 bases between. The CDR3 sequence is CASSFGPGLLVYEQYF. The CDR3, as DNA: TGTGCCAGCAGCTTTGGCCCGGGACTCTTGGTTTACGAGCAGTACTTC. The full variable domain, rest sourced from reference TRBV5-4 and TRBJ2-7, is ETGVTQSPTHLIKTRGQQVTLRCSSQSGHNTVSWYQQALGQGPQFIFQYYREEENGRGNFPPRFSGLQFPNYSSELNVNALELDDSALYLCASSFGPGLLVYEQYFGPGTRLTVT.

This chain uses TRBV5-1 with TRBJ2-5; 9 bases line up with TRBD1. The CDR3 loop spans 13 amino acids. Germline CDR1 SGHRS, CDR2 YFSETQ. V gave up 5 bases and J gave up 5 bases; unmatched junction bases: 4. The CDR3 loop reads CASRGQGIETQYF. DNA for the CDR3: TGCGCCAGCAGGGGACAGGGAATCGAGACCCAGTACTTC.

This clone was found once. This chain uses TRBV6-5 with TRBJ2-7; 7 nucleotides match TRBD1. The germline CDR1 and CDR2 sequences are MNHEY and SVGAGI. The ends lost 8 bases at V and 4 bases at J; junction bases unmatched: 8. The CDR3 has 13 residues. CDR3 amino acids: CASLSGQTYEQYF. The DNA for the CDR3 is TGTGCCAGCTTATCGGGACAGACATACGAGCAGTACTTC.

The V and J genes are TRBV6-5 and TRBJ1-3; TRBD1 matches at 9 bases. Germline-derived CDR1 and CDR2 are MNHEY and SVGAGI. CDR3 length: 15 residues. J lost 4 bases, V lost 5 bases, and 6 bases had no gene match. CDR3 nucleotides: TGTGCCAGCAGTAACCGGGACAGGGCAGGAAACACCATATATTTT. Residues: CASSNRDRAGNTIYF.

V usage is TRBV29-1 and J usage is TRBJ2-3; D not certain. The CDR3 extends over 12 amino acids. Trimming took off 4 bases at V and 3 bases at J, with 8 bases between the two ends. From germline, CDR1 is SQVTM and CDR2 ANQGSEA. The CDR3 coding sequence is TGCAGCGTTGGTCAGGCAACAGATACGCAGTATTTT. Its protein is CSVGQATDTQYF.

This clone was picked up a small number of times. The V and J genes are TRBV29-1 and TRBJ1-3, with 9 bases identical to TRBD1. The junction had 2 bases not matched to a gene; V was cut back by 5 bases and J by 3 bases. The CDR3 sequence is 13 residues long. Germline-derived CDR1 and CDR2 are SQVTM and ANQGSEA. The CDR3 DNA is TGCAGCGTTACAGGGGGCCATGGAAACACCATATATTTT. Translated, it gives CSVTGGHGNTIYF.

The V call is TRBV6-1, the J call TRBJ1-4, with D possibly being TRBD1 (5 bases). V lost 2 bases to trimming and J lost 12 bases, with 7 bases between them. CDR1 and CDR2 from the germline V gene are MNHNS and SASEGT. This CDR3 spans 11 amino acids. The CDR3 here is CASSEPGELFF. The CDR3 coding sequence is TGTGCCAGCAGTGAACCGGGGGAACTGTTTTTT.

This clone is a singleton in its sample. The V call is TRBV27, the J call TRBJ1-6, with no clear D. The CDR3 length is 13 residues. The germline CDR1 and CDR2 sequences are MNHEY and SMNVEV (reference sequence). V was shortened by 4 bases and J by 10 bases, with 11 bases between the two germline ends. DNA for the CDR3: TGTGCCAGCAGTTCCGACTCGGGGTCACCCCTCCACTTT. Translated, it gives CASSSDSGSPLHF.

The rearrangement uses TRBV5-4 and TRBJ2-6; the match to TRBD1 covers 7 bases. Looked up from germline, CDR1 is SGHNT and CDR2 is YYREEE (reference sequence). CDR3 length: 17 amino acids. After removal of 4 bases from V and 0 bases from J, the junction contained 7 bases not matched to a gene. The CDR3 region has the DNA TGTGCCAGCAGCAGCGACAGGGTACGCTCTGGGGCCAACGTCCTGACTTTC. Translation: CASSSDRVRSGANVLTF.

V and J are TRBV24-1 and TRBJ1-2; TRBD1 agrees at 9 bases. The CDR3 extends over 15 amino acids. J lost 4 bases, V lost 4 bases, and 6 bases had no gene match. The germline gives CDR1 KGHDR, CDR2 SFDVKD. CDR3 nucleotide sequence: TGTGCCACCAGTGACTCCACAGGGGGCAGCTATGGCTACACCTTC. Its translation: CATSDSTGGSYGYTF.

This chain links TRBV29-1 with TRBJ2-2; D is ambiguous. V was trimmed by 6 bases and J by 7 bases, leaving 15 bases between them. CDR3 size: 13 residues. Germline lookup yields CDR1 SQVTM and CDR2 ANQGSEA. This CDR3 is CSVVDLQIGELFF. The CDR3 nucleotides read TGCAGCGTAGTAGACCTACAGATCGGGGAGCTGTTTTTT.